The next 13 T cell receptor beta chains were all read from a single sample in a study of human T cells and chemical hapten exposure. Regarding time point: pre-sensitization, week 0. The treatment here: therapeutic diphenylcyclopropenone sensitization with weekly scalp DPC. TCRdb itself ran the RACE reads through MiXCR, one entry per CDR3 protein. This sample has 200,000 to 300,000 distinct CDR3 sequences, with about 8.1% found just once. The sample consisted of whole blood, taken in connection with sensitization to the hapten diphenylcyclopropenone (DPC). These receptors all stem from a woman in her thirties or forties with alopecia areata. Some clones in this sample may be carry-over from other donors' samples.

This clonotype was counted many times. The gene calls are TRBV7-9 and TRBJ1-1; maybe TRBD1 (6 bases). Germline lookup yields CDR1 SEHNR and CDR2 FQNEAQ (reference sequence). The V end lost 6 bases, the J end lost 1 base, and 9 bases lay between the germline ends. This CDR3 has 13 amino acids. CDR3 amino acids: CASSPQGNTEAFF. In DNA, the CDR3 is TGTGCCAGCAGTCCACAGGGGAACACTGAAGCTTTCTTT. The entire variable domain, with the rest obtained from reference TRBV7-9 and TRBJ1-1, is as follows: DTGVSQNPRHKITKRGQNVTFRCDPISEHNRLYWYRQTLGQGPEFLTYFQNEAQLEKSRLLSDRFSAERPKGSFSTLEIQRTEQGDSAMYLCASSPQGNTEAFFGQGTRLTVV.

Many counts were recorded for this clonotype. V gene TRBV12-3 or TRBV12-4 combines with J gene TRBJ1-1; D gene unclear. Trimming shortened V by 4 bases and J by 4 bases, and 10 bases separated the two germline ends. The CDR3 runs 13 residues. The CDR3 sequence is CASSWRSGTEAFF. The DNA for the CDR3 is TGTGCCAGCAGTTGGCGATCCGGCACTGAAGCTTTCTTT.

This clonotype has a count of ten or more. The CDR3 loop is CASSTSGGRGQPQHF. The CDR3 bases are TGTGCCAGCAGCACAAGTGGGGGGCGAGGTCAGCCCCAGCATTTT. The genes are TRBV3-1 and TRBJ1-5, with a tentative D call TRBD1 (6 bases). The CDR3 runs to 15 residues. The V gene lost 5 bases and the J gene lost 6 bases, with 17 bases spanning the gap. Looked up from germline, CDR1 is LGHDT and CDR2 is YNNKEL (reference sequence). Full variable domain (missing parts from reference TRBV3-1 and TRBJ1-5): DTAVSQTPKYLVTQMGNDKSIKCEQNLGHDTMYWYKQDSKKFLKIMFSYNNKELIINETVPNRFSPKSPDKAHLNLHINSLELGDSAVYFCASSTSGGRGQPQHFGDGTRLSIL.

There are many counts of this clonotype. V usage is TRBV6-5 and J usage is TRBJ2-7; the D gene is possibly TRBD1 (6 bases). Trimming shortened V by 2 bases and J by 2 bases, and 13 bases separated the two germline ends. The CDR3 runs to 15 residues. Germline V gene data show CDR1 as MNHEY and CDR2 as SVGAGI. The CDR3 is CASSYGDTQAYEQYF. CDR3 nucleotides: TGTGCCAGCAGTTACGGGGACACACAGGCCTACGAGCAGTACTTC.

This clonotype showed up just a few times. This chain links TRBV4-2 with TRBJ2-7; D call uncertain. V lost 0 bases, J lost 0 bases, and 6 bases lay in between. This CDR3 has 14 amino acids. Germline CDR1 is LGHNA and CDR2 is YNFKEQ. CDR3 sequence: CASSQDQASYEQYF. CDR3 sequence (DNA): TGTGCCAGCAGCCAAGATCAGGCCTCCTACGAGCAGTACTTC.

The V call is TRBV18, the J call TRBJ2-1; TRBD2 matches at 10 bases. Losses at the gene ends were 0 bases for V and 6 bases for J; bases not matched to a gene: 5. The germline CDR1 and CDR2 sequences are KGHSH and LQKENI. The CDR3 is made up of 16 amino acids. The CDR3 here is CASSPPGSSGSNEQFF. The CDR3 DNA sequence: TGTGCCAGCTCACCACCGGGCTCTAGCGGGAGCAATGAGCAGTTCTTC.

The chain has TRBV15 and TRBJ1-1; a possible D gene is TRBD1 (5 bases). Trimming pared 5 bases from V and 6 bases from J, leaving 13 bases between. Germline CDR1 reads LNHNV; CDR2 reads YYDKDF (reference sequence). The length of the CDR3 is 13 residues. The CDR3 region has the DNA TGTGCCACCAGCCGAGGGGTTGGCGCTGAAGCTTTCTTT. Its translation is CATSRGVGAEAFF.

This clonotype was seen at least ten times. The chain uses TRBV5-1 and TRBJ2-2; D is unresolved. This CDR3 has 14 amino acids. From germline, CDR1 is SGHRS and CDR2 YFSETQ. V was trimmed by 4 bases and J by 0 bases, leaving 7 bases between them. The DNA of the CDR3 is TGCGCCAGCAGCCAAGTAGCGAACACCGGGGAGCTGTTTTTT. As protein: CASSQVANTGELFF.

V usage is TRBV7-2 and J usage is TRBJ2-3; D not resolved. V was trimmed by 3 bases and J by 4 bases, leaving 11 bases between them. CDR1 is SGHTA, CDR2 FQGNSA, per germline. The CDR3 is 14 amino acids. The CDR3 region is CASSFRIRADTQYF. CDR3 bases: TGTGCCAGCAGCTTCAGGATCCGGGCAGATACGCAGTATTTT.

This clonotype was seen only a few times. The genes are TRBV6-2 or TRBV6-3 and TRBJ2-1; TRBD1 might be the D (6 bases). With 6 bases removed from V and 0 bases from J, the gap between germline ends came to 12 bases. Looked up from germline, CDR1 is MNHEY and CDR2 is SVGEGT. The CDR3 contains 15 residues. In DNA, the CDR3 is TGTGCCAGCAGCAGAACAGGGAACTCCTACAATGAGCAGTTCTTC. Translation gives CASSRTGNSYNEQFF.

This clonotype was seen a few times. The chain carries TRBV7-2 and TRBJ2-1; TRBD2 agrees at 8 bases. The V gene end was trimmed by 3 bases and the J gene end by 4 bases; junction bases not matched to a gene: 5. The CDR3 runs 15 residues. Germline CDR1 SGHTA, CDR2 FQGNSA. This CDR3 is CASSFSGNSYNEQFF. DNA for the CDR3: TGTGCCAGCAGCTTTAGCGGGAATTCTTACAATGAGCAGTTCTTC. Full variable domain (rest looked up from reference TRBV7-2 and TRBJ2-1): GAGVSQSPSNKVTEKGKDVELRCDPISGHTALYWYRQSLGQGLEFLIYFQGNSAPDKSGLPSDRFSAERTGGSVSTLTIQRTQQEDSAVYLCASSFSGNSYNEQFFGPGTRLTVL.

This clonotype showed up just a few times. J is TRBJ2-3 and V is TRBV20-1; 10 positions agree with TRBD2. J lost 4 bases, V lost 0 bases, and 4 bases had no gene match. There are 15 residues in the CDR3. Germline-derived CDR1 and CDR2 are DFQATT and SNEGSKA (reference sequence). CDR3 DNA sequence: TGCAGTGCTAGAGATATGCTAGCGGGAGCAGATACGCAGTATTTT. This translates into CSARDMLAGADTQYF.

This clonotype was recorded a few times. The germline gene is not matched at one end of the junction; a read error may be the cause. The chain links TRBV20-1 to TRBJ2-1; 7 positions match TRBD1. The CDR3 length is 16 residues. Germline loops: CDR1 DFQATT, CDR2 SNEGSKA (reference sequence). The CDR3 DNA is TGCAGTGCAAGAGTCTGGAACAGGGGATCTTACAATGAGCAGTTCTTC. Translated, it gives CSARVWNRGSYNEQFF.